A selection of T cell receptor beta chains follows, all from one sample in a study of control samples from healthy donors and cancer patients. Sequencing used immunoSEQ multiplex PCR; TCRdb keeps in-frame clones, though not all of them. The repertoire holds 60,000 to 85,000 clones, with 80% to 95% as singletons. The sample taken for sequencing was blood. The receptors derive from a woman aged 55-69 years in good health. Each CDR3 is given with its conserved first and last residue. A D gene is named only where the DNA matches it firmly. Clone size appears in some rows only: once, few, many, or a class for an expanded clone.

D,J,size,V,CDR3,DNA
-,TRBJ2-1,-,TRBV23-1,CASLANRGNEQFF,TGCGCCAGCCTTGCGAACCGAGGCAATGAGCAGTTCTTC
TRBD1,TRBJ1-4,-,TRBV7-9,CASSSYRGDEKLFF,TGTGCCAGCAGCTCGTACAGGGGGGATGAAAAACTGTTTTTT
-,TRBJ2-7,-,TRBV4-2,CASSHLTGYEQYF,TGTGCCAGCAGCCATCTAACGGGGTACGAGCAGTACTTC
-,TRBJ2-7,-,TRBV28,CASSPGQTYEQYF,TGTGCCAGCAGTCCCGGACAGACCTACGAGCAGTACTTC
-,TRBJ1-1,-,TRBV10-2,CASSVSRDGYTEAFF,TGCGCCAGCAGTGTTTCCAGGGACGGATACACTGAAGCTTTCTTT
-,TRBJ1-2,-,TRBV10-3,CAIRTQPVTYGYTF,TGTGCCATCAGGACCCAACCGGTCACCTATGGCTACACCTTC
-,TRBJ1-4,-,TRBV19,CASSEMIHEKLFF,TGTGCCAGTAGCGAGATGATTCATGAAAAACTGTTTTTT
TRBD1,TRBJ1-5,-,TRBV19,CASSTTGGRQPQHF,TGTGCCAGTAGTACCACAGGGGGTCGACAGCCCCAGCATTTT
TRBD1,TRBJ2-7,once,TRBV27,CASSRTGGYYEQYF,TGTGCCAGCAGTCGGACAGGGGGCTACTACGAGCAGTACTTC
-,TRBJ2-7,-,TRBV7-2,CASSLQGTEYEQYF,TGTGCCAGCAGCTTACAAGGTACGGAATACGAGCAGTACTTC
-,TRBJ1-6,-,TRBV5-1,CASTPRGSSYNSPLHF,TGCGCCAGCACCCCCCGGGGCAGCTCCTATAATTCACCCCTCCACTTT
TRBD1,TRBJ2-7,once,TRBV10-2,CASSEQGANEQYF,TGCGCCAGCAGTGAACAGGGGGCTAACGAGCAGTACTTC
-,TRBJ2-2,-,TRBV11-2,CASSPLARGQNTGELFF,TGTGCCAGCAGCCCATTAGCTAGGGGACAGAACACCGGGGAGCTGTTTTTT
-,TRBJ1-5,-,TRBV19,CASSTAWYQPQHF,TGTGCCAGTAGTACAGCTTGGTACCAGCCCCAGCATTTT
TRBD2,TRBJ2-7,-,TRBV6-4,CASSDSKASGVIYEQYF,TGTGCCAGCAGTGACTCGAAGGCTAGCGGGGTGATCTACGAGCAGTACTTC
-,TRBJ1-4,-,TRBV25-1,CASSAASTGRGEKLFF,TGTGCCAGCAGTGCGGCCTCGACAGGACGGGGTGAAAAACTGTTTTTT
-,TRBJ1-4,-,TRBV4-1,CASSQVGSTNEKLFF,TGCGCCAGCAGCCAAGTGGGGTCTACTAATGAAAAACTGTTTTTT
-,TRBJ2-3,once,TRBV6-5,CASSYSGVRTDTQYF,TGTGCCAGCAGTTACTCCGGGGTTCGGACAGATACGCAGTATTTT
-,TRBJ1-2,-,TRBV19,CASRSGGPAIGLNYGYTF,TGTGCCAGTAGGAGCGGGGGTCCCGCAATAGGTTTAAACTATGGCTACACCTTC
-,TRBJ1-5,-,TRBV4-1,CASSRRLTGGDFGVGPQHF,TGCGCCAGCAGCCGCCGCCTAACGGGGGGCGACTTCGGGGTAGGGCCCCAGCATTTT
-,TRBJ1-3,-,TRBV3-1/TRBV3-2,CASSQVGNTIYF,TGTGCCAGCAGCCAAGTTGGGAACACCATATATTTT
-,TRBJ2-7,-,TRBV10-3,CATGRQAYEQYF,TGTGCCACGGGACGGCAGGCCTACGAGCAGTACTTC
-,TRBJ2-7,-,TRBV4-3,CASSQDLGLGYEQYF,TGCGCCAGCAGCCAAGATCTTGGGCTGGGCTACGAGCAGTACTTC
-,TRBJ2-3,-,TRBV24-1,CATSIAGNGGTDTQYF,TGTGCCACCAGTATCGCAGGGAACGGGGGCACAGATACGCAGTATTTT
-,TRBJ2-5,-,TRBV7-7,CASSLGGSSIETQYF,TGTGCTAGCAGCTTAGGTGGGTCATCTATAGAGACCCAGTACTTC
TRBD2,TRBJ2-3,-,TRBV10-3,CAISGTSGSTDTQYF,TGTGCCATCAGTGGGACTAGCGGGAGCACAGATACGCAGTATTTT
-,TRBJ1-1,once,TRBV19,CASSGQGDTEAFF,TGTGCCAGTAGCGGGCAGGGTGACACTGAAGCTTTCTTT
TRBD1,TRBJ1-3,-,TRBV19,CASSMGQYSGNTIYF,TGTGCCAGTAGTATGGGACAGTACTCTGGAAACACCATATATTTT
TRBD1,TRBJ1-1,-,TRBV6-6,CASSYPGQVNTEAFF,TGTGCCAGCAGTTACCCGGGACAGGTAAACACTGAAGCTTTCTTT
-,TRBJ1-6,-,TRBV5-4,CASSLGSGYSPLHF,TGTGCCAGCAGCTTGGGATCCGGATATTCACCCCTCCACTTT
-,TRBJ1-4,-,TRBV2,CASSESRGRGLEKLFF,TGTGCCAGCAGTGAAAGTCGGGGCCGGGGGCTCGAAAAACTGTTTTTT
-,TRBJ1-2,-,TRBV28,CASTSPQGVYGYTF,TGTGCCAGCACGAGCCCACAGGGTGTCTATGGCTACACCTTC
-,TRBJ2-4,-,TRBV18,CASSPNGSKNIQYF,TGTGCCAGCTCACCAAACGGTTCCAAAAACATTCAGTACTTC
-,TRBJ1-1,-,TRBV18,CASSPSPHNTEAFF,TGTGCCAGCTCACCATCCCCCCACAACACTGAAGCTTTCTTT
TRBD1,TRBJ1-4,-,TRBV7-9,CASSLGVGQGTSTNEKLFF,TGTGCCAGCAGCTTAGGAGTAGGACAGGGGACTTCAACTAATGAAAAACTGTTTTTT
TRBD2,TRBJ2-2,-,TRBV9,CASSVGLAGVTEELFF,TGTGCCAGCAGCGTAGGCCTAGCGGGAGTCACCGAGGAGCTGTTTTTT
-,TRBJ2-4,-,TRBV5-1,CASSLGGEDIQYF,TGCGCCAGCAGCTTGGGCGGGGAAGACATTCAGTACTTC
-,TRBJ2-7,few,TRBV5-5,CASSLNQGHYEQYF,TGTGCCAGCAGCTTGAATCAGGGGCACTACGAGCAGTACTTC
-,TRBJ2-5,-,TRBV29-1,CSVSPVGNSETQYF,TGCAGCGTCTCCCCCGTCGGGAATTCTGAGACCCAGTACTTC
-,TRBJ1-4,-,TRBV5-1,CASSLRGDYEKLFF,TGCGCCAGCAGCTTGCGGGGGGATTATGAAAAACTGTTTTTT
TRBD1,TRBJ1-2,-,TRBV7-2,CASSPRTGTEVNYGYTF,TGTGCCAGCAGCCCCCGCACGGGGACAGAAGTTAACTATGGCTACACCTTC
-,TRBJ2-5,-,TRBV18,CASSPARVLETQYF,TGTGCCAGCTCACCAGCGAGGGTTTTGGAGACCCAGTACTTC
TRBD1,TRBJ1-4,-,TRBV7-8,CASSQGQGVEKLFF,TGTGCCAGCAGCCAGGGACAGGGGGTTGAAAAACTGTTTTTT
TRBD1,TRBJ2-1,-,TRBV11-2,CASSSQQGPYNEQFF,TGTGCCAGCAGCTCCCAACAGGGGCCCTACAATGAGCAGTTCTTC
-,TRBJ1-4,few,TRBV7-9,CASSFGRSTNEKLFF,TGTGCCAGCAGCTTCGGAAGGTCGACTAATGAAAAACTGTTTTTT
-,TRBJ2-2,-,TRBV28,CASSFSQGNTGELFF,TGTGCCAGCAGTTTTAGCCAGGGGAACACCGGGGAGCTGTTTTTT
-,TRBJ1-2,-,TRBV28,CASSRLGYTF,TGTGCCAGCAGTCGCCTGGGCTACACCTTC
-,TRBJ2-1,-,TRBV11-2,CASSLEPRFQFF,TGTGCCAGCAGCTTAGAGCCACGATTCCAGTTCTTC
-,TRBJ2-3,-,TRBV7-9,CASSGREDRSDTQYF,TGTGCCAGCAGCGGAAGGGAGGACCGTTCAGATACGCAGTATTTT
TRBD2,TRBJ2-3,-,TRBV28,CASSWGTSADTQYF,TGTGCCAGCAGTTGGGGGACTAGCGCAGATACGCAGTATTTT
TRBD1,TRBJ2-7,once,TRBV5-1,CASSPRTGGSYEQYF,TGCGCCAGCAGCCCCAGGACAGGGGGCAGCTACGAGCAGTACTTC
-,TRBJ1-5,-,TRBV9,CASSRQSNQPQHF,TGTGCCAGCAGTCGACAGAGCAATCAGCCCCAGCATTTT
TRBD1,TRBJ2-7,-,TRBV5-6,CASSLGRDRSSYEQYF,TGTGCCAGCAGCTTGGGTAGGGACAGGAGCTCCTACGAGCAGTACTTC
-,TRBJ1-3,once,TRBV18,CASSPTRGSTSSGNTIYF,TGTGCCAGCTCACCAACGCGGGGATCAACTTCCTCTGGAAACACCATATATTTT
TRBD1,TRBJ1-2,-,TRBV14,CASSPDREVGYTF,TGTGCCAGCAGCCCAGACAGGGAGGTTGGCTACACCTTC
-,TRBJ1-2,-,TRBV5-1,CASSNNYGYTF,TGCGCCAGCAGCAATAACTATGGCTACACCTTC